This TCR beta chain appears in the sequencing data of a study of beta chain features in type 1 diabetes. As for the study in general: Examination covered fewer than 110 million sorted cells spanning all samples.

Study-wide findings and caveats: Moderately but significantly shorter TCRB CDR3s were found in Type 1 diabetes patients in all four CD4+ subsets. VDJ junctions from type 1 diabetes patients carried fewer insertions and larger deletions.

Expressed TCRB transcripts were sequenced after all isolated RNA was converted to cDNA. Assay: immunoSEQ multiplex PCR; the TCRdb copy retains only in-frame clones and omits some. Here the sample spans about 340,000 clones, around 9% being singletons. Trimming pared 6 bases from V and 4 bases from J, leaving 4 bases between. The germline V gene has CDR1 MNHEY and CDR2 SMNVEV (reference sequence). This CDR3 is built from 11 residues. As regards this clone: Its specificity is unknown.

The clonotype was recovered from a man aged 25-45 years with type 1 diabetes. Specimen: central memory CD4+ T cells from blood. The chain carries TRBV27 and TRBJ2-1; no firm D call. This CDR3 reads CASSDYNEQFF. CDR3 sequence (DNA): TGTGCCAGCAGCGATTACAATGAGCAGTTCTTC.